The sequence of this T cell receptor beta chain was determined in a study of OX40 agonist ivuxolimab in advanced cancers. Looking at the study overall: Administration of intravenous ivuxolimab to patients occurred every 2 weeks at 0.01 to 10 mg/kg.

Germline CDR1 and CDR2: KGHSH and LQKENI. This CDR3 comprises 11 residues. Between the trimmed V and J ends, which lost 8 bases and 4 bases, there was a span of 9 bases. Sequencing was performed with immunoSEQ multiplex PCR; in TCRdb, only in-frame clones are kept and a portion is missing. The repertoire consists of tens of thousands of clones, with roughly nine tenths occurring once and the leading ten covering 0.3% to 0.35%. The sequence was collected from an adult with an advanced solid tumor such as melanoma, head and neck, liver or kidney cancer. V usage is TRBV18 and J usage is TRBJ2-7, with D maybe TRBD1 (5 bases). Sample: CD4+ or CD8+ T cells sorted from blood, taken in a trial of the OX40 agonist ivuxolimab. The CDR3 DNA reads as TGTGCCAGCCGCTCAGGGTACGAGCAGTACTTC. It encodes CASRSGYEQYF. Using reference TRBV18 and TRBJ2-7 for the parts outside the CDR3, the full variable domain is NAGVMQNPRHLVRRRGQEARLRCSPMKGHSHVYWYRQLPEEGLKFMVYLQKENIIDESGMPKERFSAEFPKEGPSILRIQQVVRGDSAAYFCASRSGYEQYFGPGTRLTVT.